This entry lists 23 T cell receptor beta chains sequenced from one sample in a study of blood T cell repertoires in COVID-19. TCRdb's copy holds only in-frame clones and misses some; the assay was immunoSEQ multiplex PCR. Among 200,000 to 250,000 clones listed, 82% were seen once. Material: peripheral blood. The receptors come from an elderly woman with acute or convalescent COVID-19.

CDR3 nucleotide sequence: TGTGCCAGCAGCTGGAAGAGCGGGGGTTTAGATACGCAGTATTTT. The encoded protein is CASSWKSGGLDTQYF. The V gene is TRBV7-2, the J gene TRBJ2-3, with 8 bases fitting TRBD2. V shed 4 bases and J 5 bases; nucleotides not matched to a gene: 8. The germline gives CDR1 SGHTA, CDR2 FQGNSA. The CDR3 extends over 15 amino acids.

The chain links TRBV3-1 (or the pseudogene TRBV3-2) to TRBJ1-1; D may be TRBD1 (5 bases). Trimming removed 0 bases at V and 5 bases at J, with 13 bases between. Germline CDR1 LGHDT, CDR2 YNNKEL (reference sequence). The CDR3 has 15 amino acids. In DNA, the CDR3 is TGTGCCAGCAGCCAAGACCCCAGGGTAGGAACTGAAGCTTTCTTT. Translation gives CASSQDPRVGTEAFF.

The chain links TRBV11-1 to TRBJ1-1, with D hard to call. The CDR3 consists of 13 residues. Germline CDR1 is SGHAT and CDR2 is FQDESV (reference sequence). V was cut by 5 bases and J by 4 bases, with 11 bases left in between. The CDR3 reads CASSPLAGTEAFF. The CDR3 coding sequence is TGTGCCAGCAGCCCCCTAGCGGGCACTGAAGCTTTCTTT.

In its sample, this clone was seen once. This chain connects TRBV7-2 to TRBJ2-2, with D uncertain. CDR3 length equals 14 residues. Germline assignment: CDR1 SGHTA and CDR2 FQGNSA. Trimming pared 5 bases from V and 6 bases from J, leaving 13 bases between. The CDR3 region has the DNA TGTGCCAGCAGCCCCGACTGGTTATCCGGGGAGCTGTTTTTT. Its translation is CASSPDWLSGELFF.

The chain carries TRBV6-6 and TRBJ1-1; D may be TRBD1 (6 bases). This CDR3 comprises 16 residues. V was clipped by 8 bases and J by 4 bases, with 23 bases between them. Germline assignment: CDR1 MNHNY and CDR2 SVGAGI (reference sequence). The CDR3 here is CASPPGQTVRATEAFF. The CDR3 DNA reads TGTGCCAGCCCCCCCGGACAGACAGTCAGGGCCACTGAAGCTTTCTTT.

This chain connects TRBV5-1 to TRBJ1-1; 8 bases match TRBD1. The V and J ends lost 4 bases and 5 bases, in that order; junction bases with no gene match: 10. This CDR3 region has 15 residues. Germline V gives CDR1 SGHRS, CDR2 YFSETQ. CDR3 sequence: CASSPAGGAETEAFF. The CDR3 bases are TGCGCCAGCAGCCCCGCAGGGGGCGCGGAAACTGAAGCTTTCTTT. Looking up the rest from reference TRBV5-1 and TRBJ1-1 gives the full variable domain: KAGVTQTPRYLIKTRGQQVTLSCSPISGHRSVSWYQQTPGQGLQFLFEYFSETQRNKGNFPGRFSGRQFSNSRSEMNVSTLELGDSALYLCASSPAGGAETEAFFGQGTRLTVV.

The chain uses TRBV19 and TRBJ1-2; D call uncertain. The CDR3 extends over 17 amino acids. V lost 7 bases, J lost 5 bases, and 26 bases lay in between. The germline gives CDR1 LNHDA, CDR2 SQIVND (reference sequence). The CDR3: CASKNLEPGDRRYGYTF. The CDR3 DNA reads TGTGCCAGTAAGAATTTAGAGCCCGGGGATCGGCGATATGGCTACACCTTC.

The CDR3 is CASSMGGGRQGKETQYF. The CDR3 DNA reads as TGTGCCAGCAGCATGGGCGGGGGGCGGCAGGGGAAGGAGACCCAGTACTTC. The V gene is TRBV5-4, the J gene TRBJ2-5; 8 bases map to TRBD2. Trimming took 4 bases from V and 5 from J; bases not matched to a gene: 16. This CDR3 spans 17 amino acids. Germline V gives CDR1 SGHNT, CDR2 YYREEE (reference sequence).

The V and J genes are TRBV7-8 and TRBJ1-3; D perhaps matches TRBD1 (5 bases). Germline V gene data show CDR1 as SGHVS and CDR2 as FQNEAQ. V lost 5 bases, J lost 2 bases, and 10 bases lay in between. This CDR3 is 14 amino acids long. The CDR3, as DNA: TGTGCCAGCAGCCGTCAGGGTCCTGGAAACACCATATATTTT. Translated: CASSRQGPGNTIYF.

The chain carries TRBV6-2 or TRBV6-3 and TRBJ2-5; 9 bases align to TRBD1. The CDR3 sequence is 17 residues long. The trim removed 0 bases at V and 1 base at J, leaving 6 bases unmatched. The germline V gene encodes CDR1 MNHEY and CDR2 SVGEGT. The CDR3 protein is CASSYSIATGGQETQYF. The CDR3 DNA follows: TGTGCCAGCAGTTACTCGATTGCGACAGGGGGCCAAGAGACCCAGTACTTC.

This sequence joins TRBV3-1 (or the pseudogene TRBV3-2) and TRBJ2-1; no clear D gene. The CDR3 consists of 15 residues. The V and J ends lost 0 bases and 7 bases respectively, with 13 bases between them. Per the germline V gene, CDR1 is LGHDT and CDR2 is YNNKEL (reference sequence). CDR3 protein: CASSQDLEWRNEQFF. CDR3 nucleotides: TGTGCCAGCAGCCAAGATTTAGAGTGGAGAAATGAGCAGTTCTTC.

This chain uses TRBV11-3 with TRBJ2-3; 9 bases fit TRBD2. Germline V gene lookup returns CDR1 SGHNT and CDR2 YENEEA. Germline trimming cut 7 bases from V and 1 base from J; bases unmatched to any gene: 12. The CDR3 covers 17 residues. The CDR3 nucleotides read TGTGCCAGCACCTTGGGCGGGGGGGATCTGGGCACAGATACGCAGTATTTT. Amino acids: CASTLGGGDLGTDTQYF.

Turning to this clone: Other DNA sequences within the sample encode an identical CDR3. The V call is TRBV7-2, the J call TRBJ2-5, with 15 bases matching TRBD2. CDR1 is SGHTA and CDR2 is FQGNSA in the germline V gene. CDR3 size: 16 residues. Unmatched junction bases numbered 3, after V lost 5 bases and J lost 2 bases. CDR3 sequence reads: CASSLGTSGGQETQYF. In nucleotides, the CDR3 is TGTGCCAGCAGCCTAGGGACTAGCGGGGGGCAAGAGACCCAGTACTTC.

The chain has TRBV4-3 and TRBJ2-3; 9 bases match TRBD2. Looked up from germline, CDR1 is LGHNA and CDR2 is YSLEER. This CDR3 has 17 amino acids. The J segment lost 6 bases and the V segment lost 1 base, leaving 11 bases of the junction unmatched. CDR3 amino acids: CASSQGGQAGGGDTQYF. Here the CDR3 DNA reads TGCGCCAGCAGCCAAGGGGGTCAAGCGGGGGGTGGTGATACGCAGTATTTT.

The CDR3 loop reads CASIPLTAGNTIYF. CDR3 nucleotides: TGTGCCAGCATTCCCTTAACAGCTGGAAACACCATATATTTT. The V and J genes are TRBV6-6 and TRBJ1-3, with D uncertain. V shed 7 bases and J shed 2 bases, with 12 bases lying between them. The CDR3 has 14 amino acids. Germline CDR1 reads MNHNY; CDR2 reads SVGAGI (reference sequence).

The rearrangement uses TRBV7-9 and TRBJ1-1; 8 nucleotides agree with TRBD1. The V segment lost 5 bases and the J segment 0 bases; nucleotides outside the gene matches: 8. The germline V gene encodes CDR1 SEHNR and CDR2 FQNEAQ (reference sequence). The CDR3 contains 16 residues. Here the CDR3 DNA reads TGTGCCAGCAGCCCAGGGACAGGCCTTATGAACACTGAAGCTTTCTTT. Translated: CASSPGTGLMNTEAFF.

This chain uses TRBV28 with TRBJ2-7; unclear D gene. The CDR3 consists of 12 residues. Germline lookup yields CDR1 MDHEN and CDR2 SYDVKM. Trimming left V 5 bases short and J 3 bases short, with 8 bases between. CDR3 in amino acids: CASSPTLYEQYF. Here the CDR3 DNA reads TGTGCCAGCAGTCCTACCCTCTACGAGCAGTACTTC.

The chain recombines TRBV7-3 with TRBJ2-1, with a tentative D call TRBD1 (5 bases). Germline loops: CDR1 SGHTA, CDR2 FQGTGA. The germline V and J ends were trimmed by 0 bases and 8 bases, with 11 bases remaining between them. The CDR3 loop spans 14 amino acids. This CDR3 reads CASSLTALGHEQFF. CDR3 in DNA: TGTGCCAGCAGCTTAACGGCGCTGGGGCATGAGCAGTTCTTC. The whole variable domain, filled in from reference TRBV7-3 and TRBJ2-1, reads GAGVSQTPSNKVTEKGKYVELRCDPISGHTALYWYRQSLGQGPEFLIYFQGTGAADDSGLPNDRFFAVRPEGSVSTLKIQRTERGDSAVYLCASSLTALGHEQFFGPGTRLTVL.

V is TRBV6-5 and J is TRBJ1-2; 7 positions match TRBD1. The CDR3 is made up of 15 amino acids. V gave up 8 bases and J gave up 4 bases; unmatched junction bases: 13. Looked up from germline, CDR1 is MNHEY and CDR2 is SVGAGI. The CDR3 sequence is CASRRSEGASYGYTF. The CDR3 DNA reads as TGTGCCAGCCGAAGGAGCGAGGGGGCTAGCTATGGCTACACCTTC.

This chain connects TRBV7-2 to TRBJ2-5; 11 bases map to TRBD2. This CDR3 is 16 amino acids long. V was pared by 4 bases and J by 5 bases, with 9 bases of the junction left unmatched. Germline CDR1 and CDR2: SGHTA and FQGNSA. CDR3 sequence reads: CASSSSGGRSVETQYF. The CDR3 region has the DNA TGTGCCAGCAGCTCTAGCGGGGGGCGATCTGTGGAGACCCAGTACTTC.

This chain joins TRBV5-1 and TRBJ2-3; TRBD2 aligns across 8 bases. Germline trimming cut 3 bases from V and 5 bases from J; bases unmatched to any gene: 8. This CDR3 has 15 residues. The germline gives CDR1 SGHRS, CDR2 YFSETQ. CDR3 DNA sequence: TGCGCCAGCAGCTATCGGGGGGGCGAGGGAGATACGCAGTATTTT. Its translation is CASSYRGGEGDTQYF. The full variable domain, rest sourced from reference TRBV5-1 and TRBJ2-3, is KAGVTQTPRYLIKTRGQQVTLSCSPISGHRSVSWYQQTPGQGLQFLFEYFSETQRNKGNFPGRFSGRQFSNSRSEMNVSTLELGDSALYLCASSYRGGEGDTQYFGPGTRLTVL.

V usage is TRBV19 and J usage is TRBJ2-2, with TRBD2 matching over 9 bases. With V trimmed by 6 bases and J by 6 bases, 8 bases remained unmatched. This CDR3 has 15 residues. In germline, CDR1 is LNHDA, CDR2 SQIVND (reference sequence). CDR3 residues: CASRAGGGAPGELFF. In DNA, the CDR3 is TGTGCCAGTAGGGCTGGCGGGGGGGCCCCCGGGGAGCTGTTTTTT.

J is TRBJ2-2 and V is TRBV7-3; a possible D gene is TRBD1 (5 bases). V lost 1 base to trimming and J lost 3 bases, with 9 bases between them. This CDR3 spans 15 amino acids. Germline CDR1 SGHTA, CDR2 FQGTGA. CDR3 bases: TGTGCCAGCAGCTTAAGGGGCCGGGACACCGGGGAGCTGTTTTTT. It codes for CASSLRGRDTGELFF.